Listed below are T cell receptor beta chains from one sample, sequenced in a study of human T cells and chemical hapten exposure. TCRdb analysed the RACE reads with MiXCR anew, one entry per CDR3 protein. Seen here are approximately 85,000 distinct CDR3 sequences, more than 8.5% observed once, and the top ten hold around 2.5%. Sequencing used whole blood, obtained in connection with sensitization to the hapten diphenylcyclopropenone (DPC). The source of these receptors is a woman in her thirties with alopecia areata. Some clones in this sample may be carry-over from other donors' samples. Both conserved end residues are part of each CDR3. The order of the fields is J gene, clone size, D gene, V gene, CDR3 DNA, CDR3 protein. A D gene is named only where the DNA matches it firmly. Clone size is shown for a subset of rows, as once, few, many or a class of expanded clone.

j_call: TRBJ1-2
clone_size: many
d_call: NA
v_call: TRBV20-1
cdr3_nt: TGCAGTGCCCCGGACGGGATCTATGGCTACACCTTC
cdr3_aa: CSAPDGIYGYTF

j_call: TRBJ2-3
clone_size: NA
d_call: NA
v_call: TRBV4-3
cdr3_nt: TGCGCCAGCAGCCAGTCTAGGGGGGATACGCAGTATTTT
cdr3_aa: CASSQSRGDTQYF

j_call: TRBJ2-3
clone_size: few
d_call: NA
v_call: TRBV4-3
cdr3_nt: TGCGCCAGCAGCCAAGATGGGTGGAACGAGCTACACCCAGATACGCAGTATTTT
cdr3_aa: CASSQDGWNELHPDTQYF

j_call: TRBJ2-5
clone_size: few
d_call: NA
v_call: TRBV5-4
cdr3_nt: TGTGCCAGCAGCTTGGGCGGACAGACGCAAGAGACCCAGTACTTC
cdr3_aa: CASSLGGQTQETQYF

j_call: TRBJ2-5
clone_size: many
d_call: TRBD2
v_call: TRBV10-3
cdr3_nt: TGTGCCACCGGGACTAGCGGGGAGCCCCAAGAGACCCAGTACTTC
cdr3_aa: CATGTSGEPQETQYF

j_call: TRBJ1-1
clone_size: many
d_call: NA
v_call: TRBV6-6
cdr3_nt: TGTGCCAGCAGTTACCCGCGACACAGGACTCCGAACACTGAAGCTTTCTTT
cdr3_aa: CASSYPRHRTPNTEAFF

j_call: TRBJ1-5
clone_size: NA
d_call: NA
v_call: TRBV28
cdr3_nt: TGTGCCAGCAACATCCCTTTTCAGCCCCAGCATTTT
cdr3_aa: CASNIPFQPQHF

j_call: TRBJ2-2
clone_size: many
d_call: NA
v_call: TRBV24-1
cdr3_nt: TGTGCCACCAGTGCCGTGACGGGGACGACGAACACCGGGGAGCTGTTTTTT
cdr3_aa: CATSAVTGTTNTGELFF

j_call: TRBJ2-3
clone_size: NA
d_call: NA
v_call: TRBV7-2
cdr3_nt: TGTGCCAGCAGGGACTACCTTATCGATACGCAGTATTTT
cdr3_aa: CASRDYLIDTQYF

j_call: TRBJ1-1
clone_size: many
d_call: TRBD1
v_call: TRBV28
cdr3_nt: TGTGCCAGCAGTTTGGGGGGTACAGGGGCTACTGAAGCTTTCTTT
cdr3_aa: CASSLGGTGATEAFF

j_call: TRBJ1-5
clone_size: NA
d_call: NA
v_call: TRBV10-3
cdr3_nt: TGTGCCATCAGTAGGGACGGCAATCAGCCCCAGCATTTT
cdr3_aa: CAISRDGNQPQHF

j_call: TRBJ1-5
clone_size: few
d_call: NA
v_call: TRBV2
cdr3_nt: TGTGCCAGCAGTGAACCCGGGGGCGGGGGTCAGCCCCAGCATTTT
cdr3_aa: CASSEPGGGGQPQHF

j_call: TRBJ2-2
clone_size: many
d_call: NA
v_call: TRBV11-2
cdr3_nt: TGTGCCAGCAGCTTAGTGGGGGGCCCGAACACCGGGGAGCTGTTTTTT
cdr3_aa: CASSLVGGPNTGELFF

j_call: TRBJ1-2
clone_size: NA
d_call: NA
v_call: TRBV28
cdr3_nt: TGTGCCACTTCGCTAGAGAACTATGGCTACACCTTC
cdr3_aa: CATSLENYGYTF

j_call: TRBJ1-1
clone_size: NA
d_call: TRBD1
v_call: TRBV7-9
cdr3_nt: TGTGCCAGCAGAGAGAACAGGGGGGCGAACACTGAAGCTTTCTTT
cdr3_aa: CASRENRGANTEAFF

j_call: TRBJ2-7
clone_size: many
d_call: NA
v_call: TRBV28
cdr3_nt: TGTGCCAGCACCATGAACTACGAGCAGTACTTC
cdr3_aa: CASTMNYEQYF

j_call: TRBJ1-1
clone_size: NA
d_call: NA
v_call: TRBV7-9
cdr3_nt: TGTGCCAGCAGCTATACAGACAGGAGGGTCACTGAAGCTTTCTTT
cdr3_aa: CASSYTDRRVTEAFF

j_call: TRBJ2-2
clone_size: NA
d_call: TRBD1
v_call: TRBV5-4
cdr3_nt: TGTGCCAGCAGCCCAGTTCCGGGACAGGGGGCCGCCGGGGAGCTGTTTTTT
cdr3_aa: CASSPVPGQGAAGELFF

j_call: TRBJ2-3
clone_size: NA
d_call: NA
v_call: TRBV5-1
cdr3_nt: TGCGCCAGCAGCTTGGCCATGGGGGCCACAGATACGCAGTATTTT
cdr3_aa: CASSLAMGATDTQYF

j_call: TRBJ1-5
clone_size: NA
d_call: NA
v_call: TRBV12-3/TRBV12-4
cdr3_nt: TGTGCCAGCAGTTTAGGGGCCAGTAATCAGCCCCAGCATTTT
cdr3_aa: CASSLGASNQPQHF

j_call: TRBJ2-3
clone_size: many
d_call: NA
v_call: TRBV25-1
cdr3_nt: TGTGCCAGCAGTGAATATCAGGACAGCCACACAGATACGCAGTATTTT
cdr3_aa: CASSEYQDSHTDTQYF

j_call: TRBJ2-7
clone_size: few
d_call: NA
v_call: TRBV28
cdr3_nt: TGTGCCAGCATAGGGGGGTATCCACCCCTCTACGAGCAGTACTTC
cdr3_aa: CASIGGYPPLYEQYF

j_call: TRBJ1-4
clone_size: NA
d_call: TRBD1
v_call: TRBV19
cdr3_nt: TGTGCCAGTAGCGAAGGAGTTAGGGGGCTAGCTGAAAAACTGTTTTTT
cdr3_aa: CASSEGVRGLAEKLFF

j_call: TRBJ2-7
clone_size: many
d_call: TRBD2
v_call: TRBV6-2/TRBV6-3
cdr3_nt: TGTGCCAGCAGTGCGGGACTAGCGGGAGTGCTCTACGAGCAGTACTTC
cdr3_aa: CASSAGLAGVLYEQYF

j_call: TRBJ2-1
clone_size: NA
d_call: TRBD1
v_call: TRBV18
cdr3_nt: TGTGCCAGCTCATCAATAGGAAAGGACAGGGGCTACAATGAGCAGTTCTTC
cdr3_aa: CASSSIGKDRGYNEQFF

j_call: TRBJ1-5
clone_size: NA
d_call: NA
v_call: TRBV20-1
cdr3_nt: TGCAGTGCTAGGGGGCCCCGTCCCAATCAGCCCCAGCATTTT
cdr3_aa: CSARGPRPNQPQHF

j_call: TRBJ2-1
clone_size: many
d_call: NA
v_call: TRBV7-6
cdr3_nt: TGTGCCAGCAGCCTTGGACCTGCCGATGAGCAGTTCTTC
cdr3_aa: CASSLGPADEQFF

j_call: TRBJ1-1
clone_size: NA
d_call: NA
v_call: TRBV10-3
cdr3_nt: TGTGCCATCAAGGCCCAGGAACTCGCCGAAGCTTTCTTT
cdr3_aa: CAIKAQELAEAFF

j_call: TRBJ2-7
clone_size: NA
d_call: NA
v_call: TRBV27
cdr3_nt: TGTGCCAGCAGTTTTGCAGGGGAGGGCGAGCAGTACTTC
cdr3_aa: CASSFAGEGEQYF

j_call: TRBJ2-1
clone_size: many
d_call: NA
v_call: TRBV27
cdr3_nt: TGTGCCAGCAGTTTACCCGGGACTGCCAACAATGAGCAGTTCTTC
cdr3_aa: CASSLPGTANNEQFF

j_call: TRBJ2-5
clone_size: few
d_call: TRBD2
v_call: TRBV5-1
cdr3_nt: TGCGCCAGCAGCTCTGGGGCCCTAGCGGGCCAAGAGACCCAGTACTTC
cdr3_aa: CASSSGALAGQETQYF

j_call: TRBJ1-5
clone_size: many
d_call: TRBD1
v_call: TRBV20-1
cdr3_nt: TGCAGTGCTAGACAGGGGGCAAATCAGCCCCAGCATTTT
cdr3_aa: CSARQGANQPQHF

j_call: TRBJ2-7
clone_size: many
d_call: NA
v_call: TRBV4-3
cdr3_nt: TGCGCCAGCAGCCAAGTTCAATCCCTATCCTACGAGCAGTACTTC
cdr3_aa: CASSQVQSLSYEQYF

j_call: TRBJ2-3
clone_size: many
d_call: NA
v_call: TRBV5-8
cdr3_nt: TGTGCCAGCAGCTTGCTCGAGGGCCCCAGGGTAACACAGTATTTT
cdr3_aa: CASSLLEGPRVTQYF

j_call: TRBJ1-5
clone_size: NA
d_call: NA
v_call: TRBV20-1
cdr3_nt: TGCAGTGCTACCCCCGACCCGGTGGGTCAGCCCCAGCATTTT
cdr3_aa: CSATPDPVGQPQHF

j_call: TRBJ2-1
clone_size: NA
d_call: TRBD1
v_call: TRBV10-3
cdr3_nt: TGTGCCATCAGCCGAACAGGGGGCGATTACAATGAGCAGTTCTTC
cdr3_aa: CAISRTGGDYNEQFF

j_call: TRBJ2-1
clone_size: NA
d_call: NA
v_call: TRBV7-2
cdr3_nt: TGTGCCAGCAGCTCCGATCCGTCCTTCAATGAGCAGTTCTTC
cdr3_aa: CASSSDPSFNEQFF

j_call: TRBJ2-7
clone_size: many
d_call: TRBD1
v_call: TRBV7-9
cdr3_nt: TGTGCCAGCAGTCAGGGGGTTTGGCACGAGCAGTACTTC
cdr3_aa: CASSQGVWHEQYF

j_call: TRBJ1-2
clone_size: few
d_call: NA
v_call: TRBV28
cdr3_nt: TGTGCCAGCAGTAATGGGTTCGGCTACACCTTC
cdr3_aa: CASSNGFGYTF

j_call: TRBJ2-1
clone_size: many
d_call: NA
v_call: TRBV7-3
cdr3_nt: TGTGCCAGCAGCCAAGCTAGGGGTGAGCAGTTCTTC
cdr3_aa: CASSQARGEQFF

j_call: TRBJ1-3
clone_size: NA
d_call: NA
v_call: TRBV4-3
cdr3_nt: TGCGCCAGCAGCCCGGAGCCTGGAAACACCATATATTTT
cdr3_aa: CASSPEPGNTIYF

j_call: TRBJ1-1
clone_size: few
d_call: NA
v_call: TRBV29-1
cdr3_nt: TGCAGCGTTGATGGCAGGAGAGGGGGAAACACTGAAGCTTTCTTT
cdr3_aa: CSVDGRRGGNTEAFF

j_call: TRBJ2-4
clone_size: few
d_call: NA
v_call: TRBV7-9
cdr3_nt: TGTGCCAGCAGCTTAGCGCTGGGGGGCGGAAACATTCAGTACTTC
cdr3_aa: CASSLALGGGNIQYF

j_call: TRBJ2-5
clone_size: many
d_call: TRBD1
v_call: TRBV7-9
cdr3_nt: TGTGCCAGCAGCTCGGGACAGGGCTGGGAGACCCAGTACTTC
cdr3_aa: CASSSGQGWETQYF

j_call: TRBJ2-3
clone_size: NA
d_call: NA
v_call: TRBV11-2
cdr3_nt: TGTGCCAGCAGCTTACTTTTCGGGAGTGTGGTGACAGATACGCAGTATTTT
cdr3_aa: CASSLLFGSVVTDTQYF

j_call: TRBJ2-2
clone_size: NA
d_call: TRBD1
v_call: TRBV11-2
cdr3_nt: TGTGCCACCCGACTGGGCAGGGGGCTTACCGGGGAGCTGTTTTTT
cdr3_aa: CATRLGRGLTGELFF

j_call: TRBJ1-1
clone_size: many
d_call: NA
v_call: TRBV20-1
cdr3_nt: TGCAGTGCTAGAGGGGCCTTGCCGAACACTGAAGCTTTCTTT
cdr3_aa: CSARGALPNTEAFF

j_call: TRBJ2-1
clone_size: few
d_call: NA
v_call: TRBV20-1
cdr3_nt: TGCAGTGCGTACACGTCCACTCCTGGGCCGCGGGGCTCCCTCAATGAGCAGTTCTTC
cdr3_aa: CSAYTSTPGPRGSLNEQFF

j_call: TRBJ1-2
clone_size: few
d_call: NA
v_call: TRBV3-1
cdr3_nt: TGTGCCAGCAGCCCGCGGACAATCGATGGCTACACCTTC
cdr3_aa: CASSPRTIDGYTF